These T cell receptor beta chains were read from a single sample in a study of glioma-infiltrating T cells. TCRdb reprocessed the multiplex PCR reads via MiXCR and lists one record per CDR3 protein. The table shows about 130,000 distinct CDR3 sequences, with around 23% occurring only once. Sequencing was carried out using glioma tissue, nonneoplastic brain tissue, or PBMCs (not recorded which). All receptors come from a human donor with low-grade glioma or glioblastoma, undergoing nonglioma brain surgery, or in good health (not recorded which). The CDR3 runs from the conserved cysteine through the conserved F or W. Each record gives: J gene, V gene, CDR3 protein.

TRBJ1-1	TRBV2	CARAPPRTGRTEAFF
TRBJ1-5	TRBV29-1	CSAQVTGNQPQHF
TRBJ2-1	TRBV4-1	CASSQDWRASNEQFF
TRBJ2-1	TRBV5-6	CASSMGREQFF
TRBJ2-3	TRBV11-2	CASSWAVGSTDTQYF
TRBJ2-5	TRBV15	CATSRGTSGGQETQYF
TRBJ1-6	TRBV18	CASSDRGLYNSPLHF
TRBJ2-2	TRBV7-2	CASRAGLGGTGELFF
TRBJ1-2	TRBV19	CASIDRMGIYGYTF
TRBJ1-5	TRBV28	CASTGASNQPQHF
TRBJ2-5	TRBV20-1	CSASGPPKTQYF
TRBJ2-1	TRBV28	CASSLTPRSGSYNEQFF
TRBJ2-5	TRBV4-1	CASSQGQGAPKTQYF
TRBJ2-1	TRBV12-3/TRBV12-4	CASTLGQSSNEQFF
TRBJ2-5	TRBV29-1	CSVGRGVKTQYF
TRBJ2-3	TRBV19	CASSMNADTQYF